Sequencing of this T cell receptor (beta chain) was carried out in a study of siplizumab effects on memory and regulatory T cells. The study, taken as a whole, reports: Of the proliferating CD4+ or CD8+ clones, roughly 75-97% lacked a naive or memory phenotype that could be assigned. Confirmation was lacking for the suppressive function of proliferating Tregs derived from siplizumab cultures. Apparently more diverse than memory cells, naive T cells also seemed major alloresponse contributors.

This CDR3 is built from 15 residues. Trimming cost V 0 bases and J 3 bases, with 11 bases left between them. Germline CDR1 reads SGDLS; CDR2 reads YYNGEE. This clone occurred once. The antigen is unknown. Clones were sequenced by immunoSEQ multiplex PCR, and TCRdb holds only the in-frame ones, with some missing. The data contain about 100,000 clones, 75% to 95% of them singletons. Material: CD4+ T cells sorted from blood. The chain joins TRBV9 to TRBJ2-3, with D possibly being TRBD2 (6 bases). This TCR derives from a human donor in good health. CDR3 protein: CASSVVSGLTDTQYF. The CDR3 nucleotides are TGTGCCAGCAGCGTAGTCTCGGGACTTACAGATACGCAGTATTTT.